Shown below are 17 T cell receptor beta chains from a single sample sequenced in a study of cytomegalovirus exposure and HLA in healthy donors (dated by TCRdb to the late 2010s). The library was generated by the immunoSEQ multiplex PCR assay. A mixture of 60 forward primers for TCR Vbeta segments and 13 reverse primers for TCR Jbeta segments was used in the multiplex PCR. Drawn from immuneACCESS, this table holds only the in-frame rearrangements with V and J called that TCRdb kept. Clones are partly lost; checked studies trace under half to an unresolved V gene and leave the rest unexplained. A total of under 200,000 clones appear in this sample, around four fifths of them only once. The ten largest clonotypes hold around 0.97% of the sample. The sequenced material came from PBMCs. Receptor source: a girl aged 2-10 years in good health and CMV-seropositive.

This clone showed up just once. The chain is built from TRBV28 and TRBJ2-5; tentative D call: TRBD2 (6 bases). Trimming took 6 bases from V and 5 from J, leaving 16 bases between them. The CDR3 is 14 residues long. CDR1 MDHEN and CDR2 SYDVKM come from the germline V gene. CDR3: CASSLPLGRETQYF. CDR3 DNA: TGTGCCAGCAGCCTACCTTTGGGGAGGGAGACCCAGTACTTC.

The chain employs TRBV30 and TRBJ1-2; possibly TRBD1 for D (5 bases). CDR1 is GTSNPN and CDR2 is SVGIG in the germline V gene (reference sequence). Trimming removed 1 base from V and 4 bases from J, with 7 bases in between. This CDR3 is built from 12 residues. The CDR3 loop reads CAWSEGSYGYTF. The DNA of the CDR3 is TGTGCCTGGAGTGAGGGGTCCTATGGCTACACCTTC. The complete variable domain, with remaining parts taken from reference TRBV30 and TRBJ1-2, reads SQTIHQWPATLVQPVGSPLSLECTVEGTSNPNLYWYRQAAGRGLQLLFYSVGIGQISSEVPQNLSASRPQDRQFILSSKKLLLSDSGFYLCAWSEGSYGYTFGSGTRLTVV.

The CDR3 protein is CASSLSLGDRGRYEQYF. As DNA, the CDR3 is TGTGCCAGCAGTTTATCGTTGGGGGACAGGGGGCGTTACGAGCAGTACTTC. V is TRBV28 and J is TRBJ2-7; 12 bases agree with TRBD1. The germline gives CDR1 MDHEN, CDR2 SYDVKM. This CDR3 contains 17 residues. The V segment lost 1 base and the J segment 4 bases; nucleotides outside the gene matches: 8. The variable domain in full, completed from reference TRBV28 and TRBJ2-7, reads DVKVTQSSRYLVKRTGEKVFLECVQDMDHENMFWYRQDPGLGLRLIYFSYDVKMKEKGDIPEGYSVSREKKERFSLILESASTNQTSMYLCASSLSLGDRGRYEQYFGPGTRLTVT.

This chain connects TRBV2 to TRBJ1-4, with 8 bases identical to TRBD1. Germline values: CDR1 SNHLY, CDR2 FYNNEI. Trimming took 6 bases from V and 4 from J; bases not matched to a gene: 10. The CDR3 has 16 amino acids. The CDR3 protein is CASSHGQGGSNEKLFF. CDR3 coding DNA: TGTGCCAGCAGCCACGGACAGGGAGGGAGTAATGAAAAACTGTTTTTT.

The chain recombines TRBV28 with TRBJ1-3; unclear D gene. Trimming took 8 bases from V and 4 from J, leaving 9 bases between them. This CDR3 spans 12 amino acids. The germline CDR1 and CDR2 sequences are MDHEN and SYDVKM. The CDR3 region has the DNA TGTGCCAGCCTTGAGGGAGGAAACACCATATATTTT. Encoded protein: CASLEGGNTIYF.

This sequence joins TRBV6-4 and TRBJ1-3; D gene ambiguous. Germline CDR1 MRHNA, CDR2 SNTAGT. CDR3 length: 16 amino acids. The V gene lost 6 bases and the J gene lost 2 bases, with 17 bases spanning the gap. Here the CDR3 reads CASRNPTSVAGNTIYF. The CDR3 nucleotides read TGTGCCAGCAGAAATCCGACTTCTGTAGCTGGAAACACCATATATTTT.

The chain uses TRBV2 and TRBJ2-1; the match to TRBD2 covers 8 bases. The CDR3 consists of 13 residues. In germline, CDR1 is SNHLY, CDR2 FYNNEI. J lost 10 bases, V lost 2 bases, and 4 bases had no gene match. As DNA, the CDR3 is TGTGCCAGCAGTGAACGCTCTAGCGGGGAGCAGTTCTTC. Its protein product is CASSERSSGEQFF.

This sequence joins TRBV28 and TRBJ2-7; 9 bases map to TRBD1. The CDR3 loop spans 12 amino acids. J was trimmed by 3 bases and V by 8 bases; bases with no gene match: 2. Germline values: CDR1 MDHEN, CDR2 SYDVKM. In DNA form, the CDR3 reads TGTGCCAGCGGGGGACAGGGCTACGAGCAGTACTTC. This sequence encodes CASGGQGYEQYF.

This clone was seen more than once but under ten times. The DNA for the CDR3 is TGTGCCAGCAGCCAAGAATGGGACAAGGTCTACAATGAGCAGTTCTTC. It encodes CASSQEWDKVYNEQFF. The chain employs TRBV4-2 and TRBJ2-1, with a tentative D call TRBD1 (6 bases). With 0 bases removed from V and 3 bases from J, the gap between germline ends came to 12 bases. The CDR3 totals 16 residues. CDR1 is LGHNA and CDR2 is YNFKEQ in the germline V gene.

The chain joins TRBV20-1 to TRBJ1-1, with D possibly being TRBD1 (6 bases). The CDR3 is made up of 11 amino acids. CDR1 DFQATT and CDR2 SNEGSKA come from the germline V gene (reference sequence). Trimming took 5 bases from V and 11 from J, leaving 15 bases between them. CDR3 sequence reads: CSAGQSYGAFF. CDR3 sequence (DNA): TGCAGTGCTGGACAGTCTTACGGGGCTTTCTTT.

The chain couples TRBV4-1 to TRBJ1-1; unclear D gene. V dropped 0 bases and J dropped 1 base, with 9 bases sitting between them. This CDR3 spans 15 amino acids. Per germline, CDR1 MGHRA and CDR2 YSYEKL. The CDR3 sequence is CASSQEALTNTEAFF. The CDR3 region has the DNA TGCGCCAGCAGCCAAGAGGCTCTTACGAACACTGAAGCTTTCTTT.

This chain connects TRBV27 to TRBJ2-7; the match to TRBD2 covers 9 bases. The germline gives CDR1 MNHEY, CDR2 SMNVEV (reference sequence). V dropped 5 bases and J dropped 0; count of bases not matched to a gene: 8. The CDR3 consists of 16 residues. Written as DNA, the CDR3 is TGTGCCAGCAGTACGAGACTAGCGGTGAGCTCCTACGAGCAGTACTTC. Encoded protein: CASSTRLAVSSYEQYF.

V and J are TRBV11-3 and TRBJ2-4; TRBD2 aligns across 8 bases. Losses at the gene ends were 1 base for V and 8 bases for J; bases not matched to a gene: 7. The germline CDR1 and CDR2 sequences are SGHNT and YENEEA. CDR3 length: 15 amino acids. The DNA for the CDR3 is TGTGCCAGCAGCTTAGGGGGGACTAGTGGAGACATTCAGTACTTC. Amino acids: CASSLGGTSGDIQYF.

This chain uses TRBV9 with TRBJ2-3, with D perhaps TRBD2 (7 bases). Germline CDR1 SGDLS, CDR2 YYNGEE. V was cut by 2 bases and J by 3 bases, with 19 bases left in between. The CDR3 totals 17 residues. CDR3 protein: CASSVQPMGRGTDTQYF. In DNA form, the CDR3 reads TGTGCCAGCAGCGTCCAGCCTATGGGGAGGGGGACAGATACGCAGTATTTT.

J is TRBJ2-6 and V is TRBV5-1; TRBD2 matches at 8 bases. The germline CDR1 and CDR2 sequences are SGHRS and YFSETQ. Trimming at V came to 4 bases and at J to 0 bases, leaving 9 bases not matched to a gene. There are 18 residues in the CDR3. The CDR3: CASSLNAGGFSGANVLTF. CDR3 coding DNA: TGCGCCAGCAGCCTCAACGCGGGGGGTTTCTCTGGGGCCAACGTCCTGACTTTC.

The V gene is TRBV13, the J gene TRBJ2-7, with a possible D match to TRBD1 (6 bases). Germline-derived CDR1 and CDR2 are PRHDT and FYEKMQ (reference sequence). CDR3 size: 13 residues. Trimming removed 5 bases from V and 3 bases from J, with 11 bases in between. CDR3 region: CASSPMDSYEQYF. The CDR3 DNA sequence: TGTGCCAGCAGCCCTATGGACAGCTACGAGCAGTACTTC.

This chain joins TRBV6-5 and TRBJ1-2, with a tentative D call TRBD1 (5 bases). Per the germline V gene, CDR1 is MNHEY and CDR2 is SVGAGI. This CDR3 contains 11 residues. V was cut by 1 base and J by 10 bases, with 7 bases left in between. CDR3 protein: CASSYWGDYTF. DNA of the CDR3: TGTGCCAGCAGTTACTGGGGGGACTACACCTTC.